Sequencing of this T cell receptor beta chain was carried out in a study of blood T cell repertoires in COVID-19. Study-level background: Acute and convalescent COVID-19 specimens originated in the United States, Italy and Spain.

Germline lookup yields CDR1 SGHVS and CDR2 FNYEAQ. The junction had 8 bases not matched to a gene; V was cut back by 5 bases and J by 4 bases. The CDR3 totals 15 residues. Original processing notes: Reference gene primers were amplified, and this amplification served to estimate nucleated cell counts. Only in-frame clones appear in the TCRdb table, and some are missing; sequencing was by immunoSEQ multiplex PCR. That table gives V, J and clone size, and the DNA gave D and trimming. The sample carries about 95,000 clones, under 85% recorded once. The chain employs TRBV7-6 and TRBJ2-3; 8 bases agree with TRBD1. The clonotype originates from a human donor in a cohort sampled during active COVID-19. The specimen was peripheral blood. The CDR3 sequence: CASSRLGQGADTQYF. The CDR3 coding sequence is TGTGCCAGCAGCCGGCTAGGACAGGGCGCAGATACGCAGTATTTT.